The 16 T cell receptor beta chains presented below share a single source sample, sequenced in a study of control samples from healthy donors and cancer patients. Sequencing used immunoSEQ multiplex PCR; TCRdb keeps in-frame clones, though not all of them. The sample includes fewer than 110,000 clones, approximately 90% of them seen just once. Material: blood. Every receptor here comes from a young man in good health.

The chain uses TRBV19 and TRBJ2-2; D uncertain. Germline V gives CDR1 LNHDA, CDR2 SQIVND (reference sequence). V was trimmed by 7 bases and J by 2 bases, leaving 14 bases between them. The CDR3 contains 15 residues. CDR3 amino acids: CASTDARSNTGELFF. The CDR3 nucleotides are TGTGCCAGTACGGATGCCCGTTCCAACACCGGGGAGCTGTTTTTT.

The chain couples TRBV6-2 or TRBV6-3 to TRBJ1-5, with TRBD1 matching over 7 bases. Germline CDR1 MNHEY, CDR2 SVGEGT. The V segment lost 2 bases and the J segment 10 bases; nucleotides outside the gene matches: 5. CDR3 size: 13 residues. CDR3 sequence: CASSYLRDSPQHF. CDR3 sequence (DNA): TGTGCCAGCAGTTACCTCCGGGACAGCCCCCAGCATTTT.

The chain joins TRBV2 to TRBJ1-2, with D maybe TRBD1 (5 bases). Germline CDR1 SNHLY, CDR2 FYNNEI. The CDR3 loop spans 12 amino acids. V lost 10 bases and J lost 3, with 12 bases in between. CDR3 in DNA: TGTGCCATCATGGGCAGGGACTATGGCTACACCTTC. Translation: CAIMGRDYGYTF.

The V gene is TRBV7-9, the J gene TRBJ1-1; TRBD1 aligns across 10 bases. The length of the CDR3 is 15 residues. CDR1 is SEHNR and CDR2 is FQNEAQ in the germline V gene (reference sequence). J gave up 1 base and V 2 bases, and 1 base lay outside the gene matches. This CDR3 is CASSLWDRGNTEAFF. The CDR3 bases are TGTGCCAGCAGCTTATGGGACAGGGGGAACACTGAAGCTTTCTTT.

A few counts support this clone. This chain links TRBV4-1 with TRBJ2-1; D is perhaps TRBD1 or TRBD2 (5 bases each). V was clipped by 4 bases and J by 10 bases, with 11 bases between them. This CDR3 has 12 residues. The germline V gene has CDR1 MGHRA and CDR2 YSYEKL. The CDR3 here is CASSRVRDEQFF. CDR3 nucleotide sequence: TGCGCCAGCAGCCGCGTGAGGGACGAGCAGTTCTTC.

J is TRBJ1-6 and V is TRBV5-1; D not resolved. The V end was cut by 0 bases, the J end by 9 bases, with 13 bases between. The germline CDR1 and CDR2 sequences are SGHRS and YFSETQ. The CDR3 consists of 15 residues. The CDR3 sequence is CASSLDDGHGSPLHF. The DNA for the CDR3 is TGCGCCAGCAGCTTGGACGACGGTCACGGTTCACCCCTCCACTTT.

This chain connects TRBV15 to TRBJ2-7; 7 bases map to TRBD2. J lost 5 bases, V lost 0 bases, and 7 bases had no gene match. Germline CDR1 and CDR2: LNHNV and YYDKDF (reference sequence). This CDR3 region has 15 residues. CDR3 DNA sequence: TGTGCCACCAGCAGAGATTCACTAGCGATAGACGAGCAGTACTTC. It yields the protein CATSRDSLAIDEQYF.

This clone was seen a single time. The CDR3 DNA sequence: TGTGCCAGCTCACTCGACCGGCATAATTCACCCCTCCACTTT. Its translation: CASSLDRHNSPLHF. The chain carries TRBV18 and TRBJ1-6; no firm D call. V dropped 4 bases and J dropped 5 bases, with 9 bases sitting between them. Germline CDR1 KGHSH, CDR2 LQKENI. The CDR3 contains 14 residues.

J is TRBJ2-5 and V is TRBV7-2, with 7 bases fitting TRBD2. J was trimmed by 5 bases and V by 4 bases; bases with no gene match: 4. The CDR3 extends over 13 amino acids. From germline, CDR1 is SGHTA and CDR2 FQGNSA. The CDR3 coding sequence is TGTGCCAGCAGCTCGAGCGGGGAGGAGACCCAGTACTTC. The encoded protein is CASSSSGEETQYF.

This clone was observed once. The chain links TRBV6-4 to TRBJ1-1; D unresolved. The V and J ends lost 6 bases and 1 base respectively, with 12 bases between them. The germline V gene has CDR1 MRHNA and CDR2 SNTAGT. The CDR3 length is 14 residues. This CDR3 reads CASSAGIKNTEAFF. The CDR3, as DNA: TGTGCCAGCAGCGCGGGGATCAAGAACACTGAAGCTTTCTTT.

In this sample, this clone turned up once. This chain links TRBV18 with TRBJ1-5, with D possibly TRBD1 on 5 matching bases. The CDR3 covers 14 residues. CDR1 is KGHSH and CDR2 is LQKENI in the germline V gene. Trimming shortened V by 2 bases and J by 8 bases, and 13 bases separated the two germline ends. The DNA for the CDR3 is TGTGCCAGCTCACCATTGCAGGGAGGGGAGCCCCAGCATTTT. Its protein is CASSPLQGGEPQHF.

The DNA for the CDR3 is TGTGCCAGCTCACCGGACAGACTTAACACCGGGGAGCTGTTTTTT. Protein sequence: CASSPDRLNTGELFF. This chain connects TRBV18 to TRBJ2-2; TRBD1 is a possible D gene (6 bases). The V gene lost 3 bases and the J gene lost 2 bases, with 10 bases spanning the gap. The V gene's germline CDR1 is KGHSH and CDR2 LQKENI. The CDR3 extends over 15 amino acids.

The CDR3, as DNA: TGTGCCAGTAGTATAATTTCACAGGGGAAAAACATTCAGTACTTC. This translates into CASSIISQGKNIQYF. The chain has TRBV19 and TRBJ2-4, with 7 bases fitting TRBD1. Germline CDR1 reads LNHDA; CDR2 reads SQIVND (reference sequence). The CDR3 totals 15 residues. The ends lost 2 bases at V and 4 bases at J; junction bases unmatched: 5.

V gene TRBV6-2 or TRBV6-3 combines with J gene TRBJ2-7, with D possibly matching TRBD1 (5 bases). The V gene lost 2 bases and the J gene lost 3 bases, with 11 bases spanning the gap. CDR1 and CDR2 from the germline V gene are MNHEY and SVGEGT. The CDR3 spans 14 residues. This CDR3 is CASSYGAAIYEQYF. In nucleotides, the CDR3 is TGTGCCAGCAGTTACGGGGCAGCCATCTACGAGCAGTACTTC.

The gene calls are TRBV7-2 and TRBJ1-4; D possibly corresponds to TRBD1 (5 bases). Between the trimmed V and J ends, which lost 5 bases and 5 bases, there was a span of 9 bases. Germline-derived CDR1 and CDR2 are SGHTA and FQGNSA. This CDR3 spans 13 amino acids. CDR3 DNA sequence: TGTGCCAGCAGCGTTAGACAGAATGAAAAACTGTTTTTT. Its translation: CASSVRQNEKLFF.

This clone was picked up a small number of times. The V and J genes are TRBV11-2 and TRBJ2-5; D is unresolved. Trimming left V 1 base short and J 2 bases short, with 11 bases between. Germline loops: CDR1 SGHAT, CDR2 FQNNGV. The CDR3 spans 15 residues. The CDR3 reads CASSLAESPQETQYF. The CDR3 DNA follows: TGTGCCAGCAGCTTAGCAGAGAGTCCACAAGAGACCCAGTACTTC.